What follows are 24 T cell receptor beta chains derived from one specimen sequenced in a study of T cells after yellow fever vaccination. TCRdb re-called the 5' RACE reads with MiXCR, one entry per CDR3 protein. This sample has a few hundred thousand distinct CDR3 sequences, with roughly 8.3% found just once. Specimen: PBMCs, collected roughly 45 days after the first yellow fever vaccination. The receptors come from a man younger than 35 who received the YFV17D yellow fever vaccine.

The chain employs TRBV29-1 and TRBJ2-1, with D hard to call. CDR3 length: 11 residues. V dropped 6 bases and J dropped 5 bases, with 8 bases sitting between them. Germline V gene sequence: CDR1 SQVTM, CDR2 ANQGSEA. This CDR3 is CSVYRNNEQFF. Written as DNA, the CDR3 is TGCAGCGTCTACCGAAACAATGAGCAGTTCTTC.

This clonotype came up a few times. V usage is TRBV29-1 and J usage is TRBJ2-1; D could derive from TRBD1 or TRBD2 (5 bases each). This CDR3 comprises 14 residues. From germline, CDR1 is SQVTM and CDR2 ANQGSEA. The V end was cut by 7 bases, the J end by 8 bases, with 21 bases between. CDR3 sequence reads: CSGTWRQGWDEQFF. Here the CDR3 DNA reads TGCAGCGGGACCTGGAGGCAGGGATGGGATGAGCAGTTCTTC.

This clonotype was recorded a few times. The rearrangement uses TRBV20-1 and TRBJ2-4, with D perhaps TRBD2 (5 bases). Germline-derived CDR1 and CDR2 are DFQATT and SNEGSKA (reference sequence). This CDR3 has 13 residues. V lost 1 base to trimming and J lost 8 bases, with 12 bases between them. CDR3 in DNA: TGCAGTGCTAGAGGGAGGTTTGAGGACATTCAGTACTTC. It is translated as CSARGRFEDIQYF.

This clonotype was recorded a few times. The chain couples TRBV7-2 to TRBJ2-1, with D uncertain. This CDR3 is built from 15 residues. Germline V gene data show CDR1 as SGHTA and CDR2 as FQGNSA. Trimming stripped 3 bases from V and 8 bases from J, with 17 bases between. In DNA form, the CDR3 reads TGTGCCAGCAGCTTCGCCGGAACACTATTCGATGAGCAGTTCTTC. Protein sequence: CASSFAGTLFDEQFF.

This clonotype was seen at least ten times. J is TRBJ2-5 and V is TRBV5-6, with D unresolved. The germline V and J ends were trimmed by 2 bases and 5 bases, with 4 bases remaining between them. The length of the CDR3 is 11 residues. Germline CDR1 reads SGHDT; CDR2 reads YYEEEE. The CDR3 loop is CASSFTETQYF. In DNA form, the CDR3 reads TGTGCCAGCAGCTTTACGGAGACCCAGTACTTC.

The chain employs TRBV20-1 and TRBJ1-1, with D possibly matching TRBD1 (5 bases). Trimming pared 7 bases from V and 0 bases from J, leaving 15 bases between. Germline V gives CDR1 DFQATT, CDR2 SNEGSKA (reference sequence). The CDR3 length is 14 residues. The CDR3 nucleotides are TGCAGTGTTGGACCCGGGGCCATGAACACTGAAGCTTTCTTT. Its translation is CSVGPGAMNTEAFF.

This clonotype was counted only a few times. The chain uses TRBV4-2 and TRBJ2-7, with a tentative D call TRBD1 (5 bases). Germline V gives CDR1 LGHNA, CDR2 YNFKEQ. This CDR3 spans 13 amino acids. Trimming stripped 1 base from V and 5 bases from J, with 9 bases between. CDR3: CASSQADRNEQYF. The CDR3 nucleotides are TGTGCCAGCAGCCAAGCCGACAGAAACGAGCAGTACTTC.

In regard to this clonotype: The junction shows a germline mismatch at one end, possibly a read error. The rearrangement uses TRBV25-1 and TRBJ2-3; 11 nucleotides match TRBD2. Per the germline V gene, CDR1 is MGHDK and CDR2 is SYGVNS. The CDR3 length is 17 residues. The CDR3 spells CASSDPTTSGATDTPYF. The CDR3, as DNA: TGTGCCAGCAGTGACCCTACGACTAGCGGGGCCACAGATACGCCGTATTTT.

This clonotype turned up a few times. The chain couples TRBV5-4 to TRBJ1-6; TRBD1 aligns across 7 bases. Germline V lookup: CDR1 SGHNT, CDR2 YYREEE (reference sequence). The CDR3 spans 15 residues. Trimming took 4 bases from V and 10 from J; bases not matched to a gene: 11. CDR3 sequence reads: CASSVTGTEASPLHF. Written as DNA, the CDR3 is TGTGCCAGCAGCGTAACCGGGACAGAAGCGTCACCCCTCCACTTT. The whole variable domain, remainder taken from reference TRBV5-4 and TRBJ1-6, is ETGVTQSPTHLIKTRGQQVTLRCSSQSGHNTVSWYQQALGQGPQFIFQYYREEENGRGNFPPRFSGLQFPNYSSELNVNALELDDSALYLCASSVTGTEASPLHFGNGTRLTVT.

V gene TRBV2 combines with J gene TRBJ1-2; 8 nucleotides align to TRBD1. Germline-derived CDR1 and CDR2 are SNHLY and FYNNEI. The CDR3 is made up of 15 amino acids. V dropped 11 bases and J dropped 0; count of bases not matched to a gene: 11. The CDR3 reads CALPRNRGTNYGYTF. CDR3 DNA: TGTGCCTTGCCACGGAACAGGGGGACTAACTATGGCTACACCTTC.

Many counts were recorded for this clonotype. J is TRBJ2-5 and V is TRBV28, with D possibly called TRBD1 or TRBD2 (6 bases each). Germline loops: CDR1 MDHEN, CDR2 SYDVKM. Trimming removed 7 bases from V and 4 bases from J, with 16 bases in between. This CDR3 region has 14 residues. The CDR3 loop reads CASTSTGAAETQYF. CDR3 DNA sequence: TGTGCCAGCACCTCCACGGGGGCCGCAGAGACCCAGTACTTC.

This clonotype was found many times. The genes are TRBV4-2 and TRBJ2-7; 8 bases are shared with TRBD2. Trimming at V came to 0 bases and at J to 3 bases, leaving 4 bases not matched to a gene. This CDR3 has 15 residues. The germline V gene has CDR1 LGHNA and CDR2 YNFKEQ. The CDR3 here is CASSQEAGADYEQYF. DNA of the CDR3: TGTGCCAGCAGCCAAGAAGCGGGGGCCGACTACGAGCAGTACTTC.

The CDR3 DNA reads as TGTGCCAGCAGCAACAGGAACACTGAAGCTTTCTTT. It is translated as CASSNRNTEAFF. The chain employs TRBV6-5 and TRBJ1-1; unclear D gene. CDR1 is MNHEY, CDR2 SVGAGI, per germline. V lost 6 bases and J 1 base, leaving 6 bases between the germline ends. The CDR3 extends over 12 amino acids.

There are many counts of this clonotype. The J gene is TRBJ2-7, the V gene TRBV12-3 or TRBV12-4; perhaps D is TRBD1 or TRBD2 (5 bases each). V was trimmed by 3 bases and J by 6 bases, leaving 21 bases between them. There are 16 residues in the CDR3. In DNA, the CDR3 is TGTGCCAGCAGTTTGCCCCCCGGGACCCTCGAATTCGAGCAGTACTTC. This gives the protein CASSLPPGTLEFEQYF.

This clonotype turned up a few times. The rearrangement links TRBV20-1 to TRBJ2-1, with D perhaps being TRBD1 or TRBD2 (7 bases each). V lost 6 bases, J lost 8 bases, and 23 bases lay in between. Germline-derived CDR1 and CDR2 are DFQATT and SNEGSKA (reference sequence). This CDR3 has 15 residues. The CDR3 loop reads CSASGMTGIRDEQFF. The CDR3 DNA follows: TGCAGTGCGAGCGGGATGACAGGGATCCGGGATGAGCAGTTCTTC.

V is TRBV11-2 and J is TRBJ2-3; D is unclear. The CDR3 length is 11 residues. CDR1 and CDR2 from the germline V gene are SGHAT and FQNNGV. The ends were cut back, 0 bases at V and 14 bases at J, with 9 bases in the middle. The CDR3 DNA sequence: TGTGCCAGCAGCTTAGAAGAGGCACGGTATTTT. Amino acid sequence: CASSLEEARYF.

This clonotype showed up just a few times. The chain is built from TRBV4-1 and TRBJ1-5, with TRBD1 matching over 7 bases. The CDR3 is made up of 15 amino acids. Germline V gene lookup returns CDR1 MGHRA and CDR2 YSYEKL. V was clipped by 2 bases and J by 5 bases; unmatched bases: 6. This chain's CDR3 is CASSQYDREDQPQHF. The CDR3 region has the DNA TGCGCCAGCAGCCAATACGACAGGGAGGATCAGCCCCAGCATTTT.

The V call is TRBV6-1, the J call TRBJ2-1; perhaps TRBD2 as D (5 bases). Trimming removed 10 bases at V and 2 bases at J, with 9 bases between. Germline CDR1 MNHNS, CDR2 SASEGT. This CDR3 region has 12 residues. CDR3 residues: CATHGTYNEQFF. The DNA for the CDR3 is TGTGCCACCCACGGGACCTACAATGAGCAGTTCTTC.

In its sample, this clonotype was seen many times. The chain joins TRBV10-3 to TRBJ1-6; D is ambiguous. Germline CDR1 ENHRY, CDR2 SYGVKD. This CDR3 contains 12 residues. The germline V and J ends were trimmed by 10 bases and 7 bases, with 11 bases remaining between them. The CDR3 spells CATLSLNSPLHF. The CDR3 nucleotides are TGTGCCACCCTTTCCCTGAATTCACCCCTCCACTTT.

This clonotype occurred a few times. V and J are TRBV7-2 and TRBJ1-6, with 11 bases matching TRBD1. The CDR3 length is 14 residues. The trim removed 5 bases at V and 9 bases at J, leaving 3 bases unmatched. From germline, CDR1 is SGHTA and CDR2 FQGNSA. The CDR3 is CASSPGQGASPLHF. Written as DNA, the CDR3 is TGTGCCAGCAGCCCTGGACAGGGGGCTTCACCCCTCCACTTT.

At least ten counts were recorded for this clonotype. The V gene is TRBV18, the J gene TRBJ2-3; 8 bases line up with TRBD2. Trimming took 5 bases from V and 9 from J; bases not matched to a gene: 7. CDR1 KGHSH and CDR2 LQKENI come from the germline V gene. There are 13 residues in the CDR3. The CDR3 DNA follows: TGTGCCAGCTCATCTCCGGGACTAGGGACGCAGTATTTT. The encoded protein is CASSSPGLGTQYF.

This clonotype appeared many times. J is TRBJ2-7 and V is TRBV5-5, with TRBD2 matching 9 bases. Trimming took 0 bases from V and 1 from J; bases not matched to a gene: 5. The germline gives CDR1 SGHKS, CDR2 YYEKEE (reference sequence). This CDR3 has 16 residues. The CDR3 nucleotides are TGTGCCAGCAGCTTGGTGGCTAGCGGGGCTTCCTACGAGCAGTACGTC. Amino acid sequence: CASSLVASGASYEQYV.

This clonotype was observed a few times. The chain couples TRBV5-1 to TRBJ1-1; TRBD1 matches 7 bases. The V gene's germline CDR1 is SGHRS and CDR2 YFSETQ. The J segment lost 2 bases and the V segment lost 1 base, leaving 5 bases of the junction unmatched. This CDR3 spans 15 amino acids. CDR3: CASSLQGGRNTEAFF. The DNA for the CDR3 is TGCGCCAGCAGCTTGCAGGGGGGGAGAAACACTGAAGCTTTCTTT.

This clonotype has only a few counts. This chain uses TRBV28 with TRBJ2-3, with 7 nucleotides matching TRBD2. Germline values: CDR1 MDHEN, CDR2 SYDVKM. The CDR3 loop spans 15 amino acids. With 7 bases clipped from V and 1 base from J, the junction kept 8 bases outside the gene matches. CDR3 in amino acids: CASTIGLAGTDTQYF. The CDR3 DNA reads TGTGCCAGCACCATTGGCCTAGCGGGCACAGATACGCAGTATTTT. Looking up the rest from reference TRBV28 and TRBJ2-3 gives the full variable domain: DVKVTQSSRYLVKRTGEKVFLECVQDMDHENMFWYRQDPGLGLRLIYFSYDVKMKEKGDIPEGYSVSREKKERFSLILESASTNQTSMYLCASTIGLAGTDTQYFGPGTRLTVL.